What follows is one T cell receptor (beta chain) and its context. Repertoires were generated with immunoSEQ multiplex PCR, while TCRdb's copy carries only in-frame clones and drops some. Of roughly 2.2 million clones in the sample, more than 80% were seen once. This specimen belongs to a study of shared clonotypes between healthy human individuals. CDR3 length: 15 amino acids. The trim removed 4 bases at V and 3 bases at J, leaving 7 bases unmatched. Germline V lookup: CDR1 SGHDT, CDR2 YYEEEE. The sequence derives from a man younger than 35 in good health. Some clones in this sample may be carry-over from other donors' samples. Sample: naive CD4+ T cells from PBMCs. Subset specified: CD45RA+ positively selected. This sequence joins TRBV5-6 and TRBJ2-1; 7 bases are a match to TRBD2. The CDR3 is CASSRAGVVYNEQFF. The DNA of the CDR3 is TGTGCCAGCAGCCGGGCGGGAGTCGTCTACAATGAGCAGTTCTTC.